The clone carrying this TCR beta chain was observed once. No antigen is known for it. These data come from a study of radiotherapy plus CTLA-4 blockade in lung cancer. Clones were read by immunoSEQ multiplex PCR, and TCRdb kept only the in-frame ones, dropping some. The repertoire includes over 50,000 clones, approximately 79% of them detected once, and about 15% sits in the top ten. Study conclusions and caveats: Early shifts in blood T cell clones, with interferon-beta, reportedly predicted response best.

The sequence came from a human donor with non-small cell lung cancer who had a complete response to radiotherapy plus ipilimumab. This specimen was peripheral blood, taken from a patient treated with radiotherapy plus ipilimumab.

The CDR3: CSGDSTEAFF. The CDR3 nucleotides are TGCAGCGGTGACAGCACTGAAGCTTTCTTT. V and J are TRBV29-1 and TRBJ1-1, with D possibly being TRBD1 (5 bases). The V end lost 7 bases, the J end lost 4 bases, and 7 bases lay between the germline ends. This CDR3 has 10 residues. The germline V gene encodes CDR1 SQVTM and CDR2 ANQGSEA.